Each of the 15 T cell receptor beta chains below was sequenced from the same sample in a study of technical replicates of blood from several donors. The method was immunoSEQ multiplex PCR; TCRdb's version includes in-frame clones alone and lacks a portion of them. The sample shows fewer than 90,000 clones, approximately 94% of them seen only once. Sequencing input: T cells isolated from PBMCs. All receptors come from a human donor in good health.

The rearrangement uses TRBV5-1 and TRBJ2-2, with D tentatively TRBD1 (5 bases). The germline V gene encodes CDR1 SGHRS and CDR2 YFSETQ. The CDR3 is 15 amino acids. V lost 4 bases and J lost 6, with 16 bases in between. The CDR3 is CASSPDTSFPGELFF. The CDR3 coding sequence is TGCGCCAGCAGCCCGGACACTTCTTTCCCCGGGGAGCTGTTTTTT.

The V call is TRBV7-9, the J call TRBJ1-2; 9 nucleotides line up with TRBD1. V lost 4 bases and J lost 8; bases outside the gene matches: 8. Germline V gene lookup returns CDR1 SEHNR and CDR2 FQNEAQ (reference sequence). This CDR3 has 14 residues. The CDR3 spells CASSSPGTGIGYTF. The CDR3 nucleotides are TGTGCCAGCAGCTCACCCGGGACAGGGATCGGCTACACCTTC.

This rearrangement joins TRBV19 to TRBJ1-1; D remains unclear. Germline lookup yields CDR1 LNHDA and CDR2 SQIVND (reference sequence). V lost 3 bases and J 0 bases, leaving 5 bases between the germline ends. This CDR3 region has 13 residues. For the CDR3, the DNA is TGTGCCAGTAGTATTGAGCTGAACACTGAAGCTTTCTTT. Its translation: CASSIELNTEAFF.

The chain combines TRBV14 with TRBJ1-1, with 7 bases matching TRBD1. The CDR3 has 16 residues. In germline, CDR1 is SGHDN, CDR2 FVKESK. The J segment lost 1 base and the V segment lost 3 bases, leaving 8 bases of the junction unmatched. CDR3 DNA sequence: TGTGCCAGCAGCCATATGGGGGACAGCCAGAACACTGAAGCTTTCTTT. Protein: CASSHMGDSQNTEAFF.

The chain is built from TRBV2 and TRBJ2-1; 7 bases align to TRBD2. The CDR3 loop spans 20 amino acids. Germline V gene sequence: CDR1 SNHLY, CDR2 FYNNEI. V gave up 6 bases and J gave up 0 bases; unmatched junction bases: 20. The CDR3 sequence is CASRWAGRSEGQGSYNEQFF. The DNA of the CDR3 is TGTGCCAGCAGATGGGCCGGGAGGTCCGAGGGCCAGGGCTCCTACAATGAGCAGTTCTTC.

This rearrangement joins TRBV7-3 to TRBJ2-3; 11 nucleotides agree with TRBD2. Germline V CDR1 and CDR2: SGHTA, FQGTGA. This CDR3 contains 16 residues. Trimming at V came to 5 bases and at J to 2 bases, leaving 6 bases not matched to a gene. CDR3 nucleotides: TGTGCCAGCAGCCCGACTAGCGGGGTCTCCACAGATACGCAGTATTTT. Translated: CASSPTSGVSTDTQYF.

V and J are TRBV19 and TRBJ2-1, with TRBD2 matching 11 bases. CDR3 size: 17 residues. Germline lookup yields CDR1 LNHDA and CDR2 SQIVND (reference sequence). J was trimmed by 2 bases and V by 5 bases; bases with no gene match: 8. CDR3 loop: CASSRSGGELTYNEQFF. Written as DNA, the CDR3 is TGTGCCAGTAGTCGTAGCGGGGGGGAACTGACCTACAATGAGCAGTTCTTC.

The chain carries TRBV7-2 and TRBJ2-4; perhaps TRBD2 as D (5 bases). This CDR3 has 15 residues. CDR1 is SGHTA and CDR2 is FQGNSA in the germline V gene. V lost 2 bases to trimming and J lost 1 base, with 9 bases between them. The CDR3 nucleotides are TGTGCCAGCAGCTTACCGGGGAAGGCCAAAAACATTCAGTACTTC. Translated: CASSLPGKAKNIQYF.

V usage is TRBV5-1 and J usage is TRBJ2-1, with D maybe TRBD2 (7 bases). The ends were cut back, 4 bases at V and 8 bases at J, with 19 bases in the middle. This CDR3 has 15 amino acids. Germline V lookup: CDR1 SGHRS, CDR2 YFSETQ. The CDR3 coding sequence is TGCGCCAGCAGCAGTCTACTTGGGAGGGGGGATGAGCAGTTCTTC. Its translation is CASSSLLGRGDEQFF.

The genes are TRBV29-1 and TRBJ2-2; possibly TRBD2 for D (6 bases). CDR1 and CDR2 from the germline V gene are SQVTM and ANQGSEA. This CDR3 spans 12 amino acids. Between the trimmed V and J ends, which lost 3 bases and 6 bases, there was a span of 8 bases. The CDR3 is CSVDGGAGELFF. The CDR3 nucleotides read TGCAGCGTTGACGGAGGGGCCGGGGAGCTGTTTTTT.

This chain connects TRBV20-1 to TRBJ2-5; no clear D gene. Germline V gene lookup returns CDR1 DFQATT and CDR2 SNEGSKA (reference sequence). The CDR3 runs 11 residues. V lost 0 bases, J lost 4 bases, and 3 bases lay in between. The CDR3 protein is CSARDRETQYF. In nucleotides, the CDR3 is TGCAGTGCTAGAGATCGAGAGACCCAGTACTTC.

Only a few counts were recorded for this clone. The V call is TRBV19, the J call TRBJ1-1; D gene ambiguous. Germline V gene sequence: CDR1 LNHDA, CDR2 SQIVND (reference sequence). Trimming stripped 7 bases from V and 3 bases from J, with 6 bases between. The CDR3 has 11 amino acids. The CDR3 loop is CASKSDTEAFF. The CDR3, as DNA: TGTGCCAGTAAGTCAGACACTGAAGCTTTCTTT.

This chain connects TRBV2 to TRBJ2-7; TRBD1 matches 9 bases. This CDR3 has 16 residues. V was clipped by 4 bases and J by 9 bases; unmatched bases: 16. CDR1 is SNHLY, CDR2 FYNNEI, per germline. The CDR3 nucleotides read TGTGCCAGCAGTGGGACCCCCGGGACAGGGATGTGGTGGCAGTACTTC. Protein product: CASSGTPGTGMWWQYF. Filled out from reference TRBV2 and TRBJ2-7, the complete variable domain reads EPEVTQTPSHQVTQMGQEVILRCVPISNHLYFYWYRQILGQKVEFLVSFYNNEISEKSEIFDDQFSVERPDGSNFTLKIRSTKLEDSAMYFCASSGTPGTGMWWQYFGPGTRLTVT.

This chain uses TRBV19 with TRBJ2-1; 10 positions agree with TRBD2. The germline CDR1 and CDR2 sequences are LNHDA and SQIVND (reference sequence). There are 17 residues in the CDR3. J gave up 9 bases and V 3 bases, and 14 bases lay outside the gene matches. For the CDR3, the DNA is TGTGCCAGTAGTATTAGGGGGTTGTTAGCGGGAGGCGTTGAGCAGTTCTTC. Protein product: CASSIRGLLAGGVEQFF.

The gene calls are TRBV19 and TRBJ2-3; no reliable D call. Germline V gene sequence: CDR1 LNHDA, CDR2 SQIVND (reference sequence). V was clipped by 0 bases and J by 2 bases, with 6 bases between them. This CDR3 region has 14 residues. CDR3 nucleotide sequence: TGTGCCAGTAGTATAGATCCCTTCACAGATACGCAGTATTTT. Encoded protein: CASSIDPFTDTQYF.